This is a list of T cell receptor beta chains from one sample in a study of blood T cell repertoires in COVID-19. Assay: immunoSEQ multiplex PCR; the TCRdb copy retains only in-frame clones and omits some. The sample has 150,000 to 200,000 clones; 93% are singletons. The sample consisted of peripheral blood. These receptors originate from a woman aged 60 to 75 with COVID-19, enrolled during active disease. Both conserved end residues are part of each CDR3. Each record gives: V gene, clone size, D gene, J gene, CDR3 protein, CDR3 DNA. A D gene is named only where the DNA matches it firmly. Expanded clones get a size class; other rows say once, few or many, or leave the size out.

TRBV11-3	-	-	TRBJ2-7	CASSLDGSQSDEQYF	TGTGCCAGCAGCTTAGATGGGAGTCAATCTGACGAGCAGTACTTC
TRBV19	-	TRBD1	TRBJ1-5	CASSSTGGGQPQHF	TGTGCCAGTAGTTCAACAGGGGGCGGGCAGCCCCAGCATTTT
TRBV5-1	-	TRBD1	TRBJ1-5	CASSSGQINQPQHF	TGCGCCAGCAGCTCGGGACAGATCAATCAGCCCCAGCATTTT
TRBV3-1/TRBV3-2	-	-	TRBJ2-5	CASSQGQNVKETQYF	TGTGCCAGCAGCCAAGGACAGAACGTAAAAGAGACCCAGTACTTC
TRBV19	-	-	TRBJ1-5	CASSIFVRNQPQHF	TGTGCCAGTAGTATCTTCGTACGGAATCAGCCCCAGCATTTT
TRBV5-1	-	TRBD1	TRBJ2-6	CASSGTGEAGANVLTF	TGCGCCAGCAGCGGGACAGGGGAGGCTGGGGCCAACGTCCTGACTTTC
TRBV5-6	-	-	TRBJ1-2	CASSLFAGETYGYTF	TGTGCCAGCAGCTTGTTTGCAGGGGAGACCTATGGCTACACCTTC
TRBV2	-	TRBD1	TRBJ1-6	CASRVDRRDNSPLHF	TGTGCCAGCAGGGTGGACAGGAGAGATAATTCACCCCTCCACTTT
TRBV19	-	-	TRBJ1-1	CASWSGDSLNTEAFF	TGTGCCAGTTGGTCAGGGGATTCTTTGAACACTGAAGCTTTCTTT
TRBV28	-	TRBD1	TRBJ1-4	CASSFYRGKEKLFF	TGTGCCAGCAGTTTTTACAGGGGGAAGGAAAAACTGTTTTTT
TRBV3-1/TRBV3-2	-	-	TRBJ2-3	CASSQDTSTDTQYF	TGTGCCAGCAGCCAAGATACTAGCACAGATACGCAGTATTTT
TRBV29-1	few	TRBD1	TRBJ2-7	CSVGQGRTFEQYF	TGCAGCGTTGGACAGGGGCGTACTTTCGAGCAGTACTTC
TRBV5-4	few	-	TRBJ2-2	CASSLPRDTSNTGELFF	TGTGCCAGCAGCTTGCCCAGGGACACCTCGAACACCGGGGAGCTGTTTTTT
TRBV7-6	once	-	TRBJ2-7	CASSQGRLYEQYF	TGTGCCAGCAGCCAGGGAAGGTTGTACGAGCAGTACTTC
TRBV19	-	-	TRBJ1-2	CASSISQGGPNYGYTF	TGTGCCAGTAGTATCTCACAGGGAGGGCCCAACTATGGCTACACCTTC
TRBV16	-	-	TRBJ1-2	CASSQSRGYGYGYTF	TGTGCCAGCAGCCAATCTAGGGGGTATGGCTATGGCTACACCTTC
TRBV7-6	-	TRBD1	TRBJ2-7	CASSPRQGREQYF	TGTGCCAGCAGCCCAAGACAGGGGCGCGAGCAGTACTTC
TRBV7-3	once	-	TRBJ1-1	CAGSLFMNTEAFF	TGTGCCGGCAGCTTATTCATGAACACTGAAGCTTTCTTT
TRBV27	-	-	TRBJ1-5	CASSPGPGGNQPQHF	TGTGCCAGCAGCCCCGGACCGGGGGGCAATCAGCCCCAGCATTTT
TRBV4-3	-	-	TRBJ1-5	CASSAVESNQPQHF	TGCGCCAGCAGCGCGGTTGAGAGCAATCAGCCCCAGCATTTT
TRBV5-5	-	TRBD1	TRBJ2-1	CASSWDRASSYNEQFF	TGTGCCAGCAGCTGGGACAGGGCTAGCTCCTACAATGAGCAGTTCTTC
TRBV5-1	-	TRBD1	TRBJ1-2	CASSLAGGPTYGYTF	TGCGCCAGCAGCTTGGCAGGGGGGCCAACCTATGGCTACACCTTC
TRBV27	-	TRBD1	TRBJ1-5	CASSRYRGHQPQHF	TGTGCCAGCAGTCGCTACAGGGGGCATCAGCCCCAGCATTTT
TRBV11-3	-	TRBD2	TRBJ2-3	CASSLRLAGGGTDTQYF	TGTGCCAGCAGCTTACGACTAGCGGGGGGGGGCACAGATACGCAGTATTTT
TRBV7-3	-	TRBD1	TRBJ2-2	CASSQTGGKNTGELFF	TGTGCCAGCAGCCAGACAGGGGGCAAGAACACCGGGGAGCTGTTTTTT
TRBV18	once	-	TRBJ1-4	CASSPYTSPNEKLFF	TGTGCCAGCTCACCTTACACGTCACCGAATGAAAAACTGTTTTTT
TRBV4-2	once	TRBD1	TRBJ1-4	CASSRDRVNEKLFF	TGTGCCAGCAGCCGGGACAGGGTAAATGAAAAACTGTTTTTT
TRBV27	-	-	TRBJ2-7	CASSSVDGVRSYEQYF	TGTGCCAGCAGTTCAGTTGACGGGGTGCGCTCCTACGAGCAGTACTTC
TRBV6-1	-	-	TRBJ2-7	CASSELLRGEQYF	TGTGCCAGCAGTGAACTCCTTCGGGGCGAGCAGTACTTC
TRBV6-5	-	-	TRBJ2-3	CASSYSSGPDTQYF	TGTGCCAGCAGTTACTCTTCTGGCCCAGATACGCAGTATTTT
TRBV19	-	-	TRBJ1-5	CASSIFQGLNYDQPQHF	TGTGCCAGTAGTATTTTTCAGGGGCTTAATTACGATCAGCCCCAGCATTTT
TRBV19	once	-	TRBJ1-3	CASSIGALVTGNTIYF	TGTGCCAGTAGTATAGGGGCTCTGGTCACTGGAAACACCATATATTTT
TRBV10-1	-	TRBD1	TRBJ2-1	CAKQGAVIHEQFF	TGCGCCAAACAGGGGGCGGTAATCCATGAGCAGTTCTTC
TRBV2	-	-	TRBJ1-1	CASFFTQNTEAFF	TGTGCCAGCTTCTTTACACAGAACACTGAAGCTTTCTTT
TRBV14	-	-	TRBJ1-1	CASSSLTGRLEAFF	TGTGCCAGCAGCAGCTTAACAGGGAGACTTGAAGCTTTCTTT
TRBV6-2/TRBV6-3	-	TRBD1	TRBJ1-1	CASSHGTGGEAFF	TGTGCCAGCAGCCACGGGACAGGGGGAGAAGCTTTCTTT
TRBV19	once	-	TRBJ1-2	CASSRSRGSNYGYTF	TGTGCCAGTAGTAGGAGCAGGGGATCTAACTATGGCTACACCTTC
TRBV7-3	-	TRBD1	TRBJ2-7	CASSLGTGGAYEQYF	TGTGCCAGCAGCTTAGGGACAGGAGGGGCATACGAGCAGTACTTC
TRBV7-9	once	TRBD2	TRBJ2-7	CASSFNGGAYEQYF	TGTGCCAGCAGCTTTAATGGGGGGGCCTACGAGCAGTACTTC
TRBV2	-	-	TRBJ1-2	CASSEIVQQAGYTF	TGTGCCAGCAGTGAAATTGTCCAGCAGGCGGGCTACACCTTC
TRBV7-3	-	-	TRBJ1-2	CASSSRQGGGYTF	TGTGCCAGCAGCTCCCGACAAGGAGGAGGCTACACCTTC
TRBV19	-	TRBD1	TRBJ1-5	CASSMGDRENQPQHF	TGTGCCAGTAGTATGGGGGACAGGGAAAATCAGCCCCAGCATTTT
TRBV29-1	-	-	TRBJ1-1	CSVESGSEAFF	TGCAGCGTTGAATCAGGGTCTGAAGCTTTCTTT
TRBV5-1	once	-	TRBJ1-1	CASSQRSTAQNTEAFF	TGCGCCAGCAGCCAGCGCTCGACAGCGCAGAACACTGAAGCTTTCTTT
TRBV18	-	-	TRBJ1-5	CASSLRQASSNQPQHF	TGTGCCAGCTCACTTCGACAGGCCAGTAGCAATCAGCCCCAGCATTTT
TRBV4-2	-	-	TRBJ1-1	CASSQVGRGGTEAFF	TGTGCCAGCAGCCAAGTGGGGAGGGGGGGCACTGAAGCTTTCTTT
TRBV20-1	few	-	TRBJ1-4	CSARNSEKLFF	TGCAGTGCTAGAAACTCGGAAAAACTGTTTTTT
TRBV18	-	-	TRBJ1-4	CAGRGPGTNEKLFF	TGTGCCGGCCGCGGGCCGGGCACTAATGAAAAACTGTTTTTT
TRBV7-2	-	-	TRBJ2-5	CASGIQETQYF	TGTGCCAGCGGCATCCAAGAGACCCAGTACTTC
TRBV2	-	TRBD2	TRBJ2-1	CASRGRLAGGQFF	TGTGCCAGCAGGGGAAGACTAGCGGGGGGGCAGTTCTTC
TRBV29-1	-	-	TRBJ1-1	CSVDLQANTEAFF	TGCAGCGTTGATCTACAGGCCAACACTGAAGCTTTCTTT
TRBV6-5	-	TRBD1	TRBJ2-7	CASADLGTVEQYF	TGTGCCAGCGCGGACCTCGGGACAGTCGAGCAGTACTTC